The clone carrying this TCR beta chain turned up a few times. The sample is drawn from a study of T-cell reconstitution after alpha-beta-depleted transplantation in children. The TCRbeta library incorporated unique molecular identifiers. TCRdb passed the PCR reads through MiXCR, listing each CDR3 protein once. The table records approximately 210,000 distinct CDR3 sequences, 13% to 15% of them present only once. The receptor was derived from a human donor who donated a stem cell graft to a child with acute lymphoblastic leukemia. This specimen was PBMCs from the stem cell graft donor, taken from the stem cell graft.

The CDR3 sequence: CSARQRNTEAFF. In nucleotides, the CDR3 is TGCAGCGCTAGACAACGGAACACTGAAGCTTTCTTT. The chain joins TRBV29-1 to TRBJ1-1; D uncertain. This CDR3 is 12 amino acids long. Germline V gene data show CDR1 as SQVTM and CDR2 as ANQGSEA. V was cut by 7 bases and J by 1 base, with 10 bases left in between. Complete variable domain (other parts from reference TRBV29-1 and TRBJ1-1): SAVISQKPSRDICQRGTSLTIQCQVDSQVTMMFWYRQQPGQSLTLIATANQGSEATYESGFVIDKFPISRPNLTFSTLTVSNMSPEDSSIYLCSARQRNTEAFFGQGTRLTVV.